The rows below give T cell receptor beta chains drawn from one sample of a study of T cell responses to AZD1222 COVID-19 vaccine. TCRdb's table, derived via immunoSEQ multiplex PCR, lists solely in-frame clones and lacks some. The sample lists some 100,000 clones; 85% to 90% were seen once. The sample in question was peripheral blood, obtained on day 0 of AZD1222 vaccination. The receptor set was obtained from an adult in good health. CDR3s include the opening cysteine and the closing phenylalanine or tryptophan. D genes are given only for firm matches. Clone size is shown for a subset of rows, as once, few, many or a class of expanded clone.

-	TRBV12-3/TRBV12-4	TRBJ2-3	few	TGTGCCAGCAGTTTTTGGGGTACAGATACGCAGTATTTT	CASSFWGTDTQYF
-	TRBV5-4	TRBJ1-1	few	TGTGCCAGCAGCTTGGGCGGAAAGAACACTGAAGCTTTCTTT	CASSLGGKNTEAFF
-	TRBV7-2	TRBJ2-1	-	TGTGCCAGCATCCCTAATCCGAGGGGAGGTGAGCAGTTCTTC	CASIPNPRGGEQFF
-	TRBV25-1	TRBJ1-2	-	TGTGCCAGCAGTGACAGAGCTAACTATGGCTACACCTTC	CASSDRANYGYTF
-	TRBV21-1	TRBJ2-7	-	TGTGCCAGCAGCAAAGACTTCGGCCTCCGAGTAGGGCTCGAGCAGTACTTC	CASSKDFGLRVGLEQYF
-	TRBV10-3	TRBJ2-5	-	TGTGCCATCAGTGAGACGGGACTGGACTCGACCCAGTACTTC	CAISETGLDSTQYF
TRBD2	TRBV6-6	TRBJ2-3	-	TGTGCCAGCTCCGCGGGGGGCGGGCCAGATACGCAGTATTTT	CASSAGGGPDTQYF
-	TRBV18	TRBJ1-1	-	TGTGCCAGCTCAAATTATCGGGGGGACACTGAAGCTTTCTTT	CASSNYRGDTEAFF
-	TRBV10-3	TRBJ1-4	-	TGTGCCATCAGTGAGGCAGGGGTTAATGAAAAACTGTTTTTT	CAISEAGVNEKLFF
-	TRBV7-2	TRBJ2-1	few	TGTGCCAGCAGCGCGGGATCAGCGCGTTCCTACAATGAGCAGTTCTTC	CASSAGSARSYNEQFF
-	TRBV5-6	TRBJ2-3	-	TGTGCCAGCAGCACCTGGGTGGCAGATACGCAGTATTTT	CASSTWVADTQYF
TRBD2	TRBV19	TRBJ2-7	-	TGTGCCAGTAGTATCGGGGGGGTCAGCTACGAGCAGTACTTC	CASSIGGVSYEQYF